This T cell receptor (beta chain) was recorded in a study of human T cells and chemical hapten exposure. For the study at large: Patients, predominantly female, presented with alopecia areata, totalis or universalis. Study observations and caveats: Compared with pre-sensitization or healthy control sets, expanded TCRs clustered more. Because all patients had alopecia, their immune responses might differ from healthy ones.

This clonotype was seen repeatedly, ten times or more. Its specificity is unknown. TCRdb processed the RACE reads anew with MiXCR; each CDR3 protein has one entry. The table lists around 360,000 distinct CDR3 sequences, 6% to 7% of them singletons, with under 7% in the top ten. Sample time point: patch test 2, 6 weeks after DPC sensitization. Stated treatment: therapeutic diphenylcyclopropenone sensitization with weekly scalp DPC. Non-pregnant alopecia patients aged 18 to 70, suitable for DPC therapy. Germline V lookup: CDR1 LGHNA, CDR2 YSLEER. CDR3 length equals 14 residues. Trimming at V came to 1 base and at J to 10 bases, leaving 1 base not matched to a gene.

The gene calls are TRBV4-3 and TRBJ1-6; 10 bases fit TRBD1. The receptor was derived from a woman in her late teens or twenties with alopecia areata. Some clones in this sample may be carry-over from other donors' samples. Sequencing was performed on whole blood, taken in connection with sensitization to the hapten diphenylcyclopropenone (DPC). DNA of the CDR3: TGCGCCAGCAGCCAAGGACAGGGGGCATCACCCCTCCACTTT. Its protein is CASSQGQGASPLHF.